This TCR beta chain is drawn from a study of brain T cells in children with intractable seizures. Study findings and constraints: Viral specificity was inferred only from CDR3 similarity; HCMV serostatus was unknown. Absence of clones before surgery may stem from lower sequencing depth.

The V gene lost 5 bases and the J gene lost 1 base, with 1 base spanning the gap. The germline gives CDR1 PRHDT, CDR2 FYEKMQ (reference sequence). The CDR3 contains 11 residues. Repertoires were generated with immunoSEQ multiplex PCR, while TCRdb's copy carries only in-frame clones and drops some. The table includes 300,000 to 400,000 clones, 93% detected once. Time point reported: blood from clinic visit 5 months post-surgery; TSC patient then seizure free. Only cases whose brain tissue showed the highest T cell transcript signatures were sequenced. Patients received at least one anti-epileptic drug before surgery. Notes on this clone: Its antigen is not identified.

The sequencing here drew on peripheral blood, taken 5 to 6 months after surgery. This chain uses TRBV13 with TRBJ2-3; D uncertain. The sequence came from a boy less than two years old with tuberous sclerosis and intractable seizures. CDR3 region: CASSRTDTQYF. The CDR3, as DNA: TGTGCCAGCAGCCGCACAGATACGCAGTATTTT.